A selection of T cell receptor beta chains follows, all from one sample in a study of early T cells in non-severe SARS-CoV-2 infection. TCRdb recomputed calls from the 5' RACE reads with MiXCR, one row per CDR3 protein. Among 40,000 to 60,000 distinct CDR3 sequences listed, approximately 9.8% were seen once. The sample consisted of whole blood. These receptors all stem from an adult who was a healthcare worker with PCR-confirmed SARS-CoV-2 infection or an uninfected control (not recorded which). Each CDR3 is given with its conserved first and last residue. Each record gives: CDR3 length, V gene, J gene, CDR3 protein.

21	TRBV9	TRBJ2-1	CASSAVVELASGTRSYNEQFF
11	TRBV6-2/TRBV6-3	TRBJ1-2	CASSLVDGYTF
15	TRBV6-6	TRBJ1-1	CASRTLREANTEAFF
17	TRBV6-1	TRBJ2-7	CASSEARKTGGPYEQYF
17	TRBV5-1	TRBJ2-1	CASSLFFSGRTYNEQFF
15	TRBV7-7	TRBJ2-1	CASSFELAGVGEQFF
16	TRBV5-1	TRBJ2-3	CASSLAAGARTDTQYF
13	TRBV12-3/TRBV12-4	TRBJ2-7	CASSLQLTYEQYF
16	TRBV5-1	TRBJ2-2	CASSWGQGVGAGELFF
16	TRBV12-3/TRBV12-4	TRBJ2-1	CASSPTSGSSYNEQFF
15	TRBV7-6	TRBJ1-5	CASSKGTASNQPQHF
14	TRBV29-1	TRBJ1-2	CSVEDREGPYGYTF
12	TRBV25-1	TRBJ1-1	CASSSLGAEAFF
15	TRBV7-9	TRBJ2-3	CASSPRRTTTDTQYF
14	TRBV18	TRBJ1-5	CASSPGHSNQPQHF
13	TRBV29-1	TRBJ2-1	CSVEDSPTNEQFF
16	TRBV11-3	TRBJ2-1	CASSSLRAVSYNEQFF
13	TRBV6-6	TRBJ2-1	CASSYSTDNEQFF
15	TRBV11-1	TRBJ2-5	CASSFSAVLRETQYF
14	TRBV27	TRBJ2-3	CASRRLEGTDTQYF
13	TRBV30	TRBJ1-1	CAWTLEMNTEAFF
14	TRBV20-1	TRBJ2-7	CSASSGTGLWEQYF
13	TRBV20-1	TRBJ1-3	CSARTGGGNTIYF
13	TRBV3-1	TRBJ2-7	CASSQEWANEQYF
15	TRBV6-2/TRBV6-3	TRBJ1-5	CASRGHSDSNQPQHF
15	TRBV7-9	TRBJ2-5	CASKRGQAWKETQYF
12	TRBV7-9	TRBJ1-1	CASSPARDEAFF
15	TRBV12-5	TRBJ1-4	CASGAAPAGSEKLFF
16	TRBV2	TRBJ2-2	CASGGQPSGSTGELFF
14	TRBV5-1	TRBJ1-5	CASSLSSGNQPQHF
14	TRBV27	TRBJ1-2	CASSSRPTTYGYTF
16	TRBV2	TRBJ2-1	CASSESVGTGRNEQFF
18	TRBV5-1	TRBJ2-4	CASSATPGTANPKNIQYF
14	TRBV18	TRBJ1-4	CASSQGQGHEKLFF
15	TRBV20-1	TRBJ2-1	CSARDFDRPRTEQFF
13	TRBV18	TRBJ2-7	CASSRDSTYEQYF
13	TRBV27	TRBJ2-6	CASSVSGANVLTF
16	TRBV5-1	TRBJ2-7	CASSSYSGSGSYEQYF
15	TRBV9	TRBJ1-3	CASSDDNFSGNTIYF
14	TRBV19	TRBJ2-1	CASTLAGENNEQFF
13	TRBV6-5	TRBJ2-7	CASTYSKFHEQYF
17	TRBV10-3	TRBJ2-5	CAISESGSGSGQETQYF
18	TRBV18	TRBJ2-6	CASSPPAQGGTGANVLTF
15	TRBV7-9	TRBJ2-1	CASSLEAGLPNEQFF
13	TRBV11-2	TRBJ2-2	CACKPYSGGELFF
15	TRBV29-1	TRBJ2-1	CSVVSGSLEDNEQFF
17	TRBV5-6	TRBJ2-1	CASSLEWVGRELNEQFF
15	TRBV6-5	TRBJ1-2	CASSYSIVRNYGYTF
13	TRBV29-1	TRBJ2-7	CSVIRTEVGEQYF